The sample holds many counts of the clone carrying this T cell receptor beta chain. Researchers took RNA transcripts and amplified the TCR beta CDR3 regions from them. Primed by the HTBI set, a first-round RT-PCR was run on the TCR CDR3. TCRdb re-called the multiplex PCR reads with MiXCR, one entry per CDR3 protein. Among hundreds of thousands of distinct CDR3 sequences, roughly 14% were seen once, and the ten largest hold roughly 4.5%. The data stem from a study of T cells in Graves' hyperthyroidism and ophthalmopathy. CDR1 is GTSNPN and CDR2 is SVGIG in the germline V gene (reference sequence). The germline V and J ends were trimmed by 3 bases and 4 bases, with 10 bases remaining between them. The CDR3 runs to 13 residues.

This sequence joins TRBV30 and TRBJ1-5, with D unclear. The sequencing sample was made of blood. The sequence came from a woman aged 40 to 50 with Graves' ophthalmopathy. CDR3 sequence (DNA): TGTGCCTGGAGCGGGCAGAGAAATCAGCCCCAGCATTTT. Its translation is CAWSGQRNQPQHF.